Following are 28 T cell receptor beta chains from one sample sequenced in a study of blood T cell repertoires in COVID-19. Here immunoSEQ multiplex PCR was the method, and the copy in TCRdb shows in-frame clones only, minus some. Among some 240,000 clones, 65% to 85% were seen once, and the ten largest hold more than 1.5%. Sequenced input: peripheral blood. The receptors shown here come from a middle-aged woman who had recovered from COVID-19.

The chain joins TRBV5-1 to TRBJ2-1; 8 bases are a match to TRBD2. The CDR3 is 15 residues long. Trimming at V came to 0 bases and at J to 4 bases, leaving 3 bases not matched to a gene. In germline, CDR1 is SGHRS, CDR2 YFSETQ. CDR3 protein: CASSLVAGPYNEQFF. In DNA, the CDR3 is TGCGCCAGCAGCTTGGTAGCGGGGCCGTACAATGAGCAGTTCTTC.

This clone was counted only a few times. The chain couples TRBV7-9 to TRBJ2-1; D is ambiguous. Germline V gene sequence: CDR1 SEHNR, CDR2 FQNEAQ (reference sequence). V lost 0 bases and J 7 bases, leaving 10 bases between the germline ends. The CDR3 totals 14 residues. The CDR3 DNA reads as TGTGCCAGCAGCTTAGCAGGAGTTTTGAATGAGCAGTTCTTC. Encoded protein: CASSLAGVLNEQFF.

This sequence joins TRBV29-1 and TRBJ2-3; tentative D call: TRBD1 (6 bases). This CDR3 spans 12 amino acids. Germline lookup yields CDR1 SQVTM and CDR2 ANQGSEA. V was trimmed by 4 bases and J by 5 bases, leaving 10 bases between them. In DNA form, the CDR3 reads TGCAGCGTTGTGGGGGCTGAAGATACGCAGTATTTT. It yields the protein CSVVGAEDTQYF.

V usage is TRBV15 and J usage is TRBJ1-1; D is possibly TRBD1 (5 bases). Trimming stripped 5 bases from V and 5 bases from J, with 18 bases between. Germline CDR1 is LNHNV and CDR2 is YYDKDF (reference sequence). The CDR3 has 15 amino acids. CDR3 sequence reads: CATSVGVNLGTEAFF. As DNA, the CDR3 is TGTGCCACCAGCGTAGGGGTAAATCTGGGGACTGAAGCTTTCTTT. Drawing the rest from reference TRBV15 and TRBJ1-1, the complete variable domain is DAMVIQNPRYQVTQFGKPVTLSCSQTLNHNVMYWYQQKSSQAPKLLFHYYDKDFNNEADTPDNFQSRRPNTSFCFLDIRSPGLGDTAMYLCATSVGVNLGTEAFFGQGTRLTVV.

CDR3: CASSQQGETQYF. In nucleotides, the CDR3 is TGTGCCAGCAGCCAACAGGGAGAGACCCAGTACTTC. The chain couples TRBV2 to TRBJ2-5, with a weak D call TRBD1 (6 bases). The CDR3 length is 12 residues. The V end lost 6 bases, the J end lost 4 bases, and 9 bases lay between the germline ends. The germline V gene encodes CDR1 SNHLY and CDR2 FYNNEI. Looking up the rest from reference TRBV2 and TRBJ2-5 gives the full variable domain: EPEVTQTPSHQVTQMGQEVILRCVPISNHLYFYWYRQILGQKVEFLVSFYNNEISEKSEIFDDQFSVERPDGSNFTLKIRSTKLEDSAMYFCASSQQGETQYFGPGTRLLVL.

The chain employs TRBV6-5 and TRBJ1-5; D is unclear. The CDR3 totals 13 residues. Trimming cost V 6 bases and J 5 bases, with 11 bases left between them. In germline, CDR1 is MNHEY, CDR2 SVGAGI. DNA for the CDR3: TGTGCCAGCAGCCTCCGACACGATCAGCCCCAGCATTTT. Its translation is CASSLRHDQPQHF.

V and J are TRBV28 and TRBJ1-2, with D perhaps matching TRBD1 (5 bases). Germline lookup yields CDR1 MDHEN and CDR2 SYDVKM. The germline V and J ends were trimmed by 4 bases and 2 bases, with 20 bases remaining between them. The CDR3 consists of 17 residues. CDR3 nucleotides: TGTGCCAGCAGTTCTACCGGGACTTTGGGAAGGAACTATGGCTACACCTTC. It specifies CASSSTGTLGRNYGYTF.

Only one count was recorded for this clone. The V and J genes are TRBV3-1 (or the pseudogene TRBV3-2) and TRBJ1-3; 7 bases are shared with TRBD1. CDR3 size: 15 residues. Per germline, CDR1 LGHDT and CDR2 YNNKEL (reference sequence). With 3 bases clipped from V and 4 bases from J, the junction kept 6 bases outside the gene matches. The CDR3, as DNA: TGTGCCAGCAGCCATGGACAGGCCTCAGGAAACACCATATATTTT. Protein: CASSHGQASGNTIYF.

This clone was observed a handful of times. The V and J genes are TRBV2 and TRBJ1-2; no clear D. The CDR3 sequence is 16 residues long. V was shortened by 1 base and J by 4 bases, with 16 bases between the two germline ends. Germline V CDR1 and CDR2: SNHLY, FYNNEI. CDR3 coding DNA: TGTGCCAGCAGTGAAGTTAGGGCCATAGGGAGCTATGGCTACACCTTC. This codes for CASSEVRAIGSYGYTF.

The rearrangement uses TRBV3-1 (or the pseudogene TRBV3-2) and TRBJ2-5; D is perhaps TRBD1 (6 bases). The CDR3 consists of 15 residues. Between the trimmed V and J ends, which lost 1 base and 1 base, there was a span of 10 bases. Germline CDR1 is LGHDT and CDR2 is YNNKEL (reference sequence). The CDR3 protein is CASSQGGPAQETQYF. The CDR3 DNA reads TGTGCCAGCAGCCAAGGGGGGCCAGCCCAAGAGACCCAGTACTTC.

This rearrangement joins TRBV18 to TRBJ1-1; 9 bases match TRBD1. This CDR3 has 15 residues. Germline CDR1 reads KGHSH; CDR2 reads LQKENI. Trimming took 8 bases from V and 3 from J; bases not matched to a gene: 10. The CDR3 nucleotides are TGTGCCAGCCGTGGGACAGGGCCTTTGGACACTGAAGCTTTCTTT. Amino acids: CASRGTGPLDTEAFF.

The V gene is TRBV24-1, the J gene TRBJ2-1; possibly TRBD2 for D (6 bases). The CDR3 has 14 residues. Germline CDR1 reads KGHDR; CDR2 reads SFDVKD. V lost 9 bases, J lost 0 bases, and 11 bases lay in between. The CDR3 protein is CATGGTASYNEQFF. The CDR3 DNA reads TGTGCCACCGGCGGGACGGCCTCCTACAATGAGCAGTTCTTC.

This chain joins TRBV3-1 (or the pseudogene TRBV3-2) and TRBJ2-1; TRBD2 matches 9 bases. This CDR3 region has 14 residues. The V segment lost 1 base and the J segment 7 bases; nucleotides outside the gene matches: 2. Germline V lookup: CDR1 LGHDT, CDR2 YNNKEL (reference sequence). The CDR3 DNA follows: TGTGCCAGCAGCCAAGGGACTAGCGATAATGAGCAGTTCTTC. This translates into CASSQGTSDNEQFF.

The CDR3 protein is CASSEWADAYEQYF. As DNA, the CDR3 is TGTGCCAGCAGTGAATGGGCAGACGCCTACGAGCAGTACTTC. The rearrangement uses TRBV6-1 and TRBJ2-7; D uncertain. This CDR3 spans 14 amino acids. CDR1 and CDR2 from the germline V gene are MNHNS and SASEGT. V lost 2 bases and J 2 bases, leaving 10 bases between the germline ends.

This clone was picked up one time. V is TRBV7-9 and J is TRBJ1-2; possibly TRBD1 for D (6 bases). Trimming took 4 bases from V and 3 from J, leaving 9 bases between them. Looked up from germline, CDR1 is SEHNR and CDR2 is FQNEAQ (reference sequence). This CDR3 spans 13 amino acids. In DNA form, the CDR3 reads TGTGCCAGCAGCTCAGGGGTGGACTATGGCTACACCTTC. Amino acids: CASSSGVDYGYTF.

The gene calls are TRBV19 and TRBJ2-2; tentatively, D is TRBD1 (5 bases). Trimming took off 7 bases at V and 7 bases at J, with 13 bases between the two ends. The CDR3 is 13 residues long. CDR1 and CDR2 from the germline V gene are LNHDA and SQIVND (reference sequence). CDR3 in DNA: TGTGCCAGTACTGATCAGGGCTTCGGGGAGCTGTTTTTT. This translates into CASTDQGFGELFF. Variable domain in full (rest from reference TRBV19 and TRBJ2-2): DGGITQSPKYLFRKEGQNVTLSCEQNLNHDAMYWYRQDPGQGLRLIYYSQIVNDFQKGDIAEGYSVSREKKESFPLTVTSAQKNPTAFYLCASTDQGFGELFFGEGSRLTVL.

This CDR3 is CASSYSKGVAEQFF. The CDR3 region has the DNA TGTGCCAGCAGTTACTCGAAAGGGGTCGCTGAGCAGTTCTTC. J is TRBJ2-1 and V is TRBV6-5; tentative D call: TRBD1 (5 bases). Germline V CDR1 and CDR2: MNHEY, SVGAGI. V was cut by 0 bases and J by 9 bases, with 12 bases left in between. The CDR3 has 14 amino acids.

This clone has a single count. V is TRBV30 and J is TRBJ1-6; 8 nucleotides line up with TRBD1. This CDR3 region has 16 residues. Germline V gene sequence: CDR1 GTSNPN, CDR2 SVGIG (reference sequence). The ends lost 1 base at V and 5 bases at J; junction bases unmatched: 7. This CDR3 is CAWSATNRGNNSPLHF. The CDR3 DNA follows: TGTGCCTGGAGTGCGACGAACAGGGGGAATAATTCACCCCTCCACTTT. The whole variable domain, remainder taken from reference TRBV30 and TRBJ1-6, is SQTIHQWPATLVQPVGSPLSLECTVEGTSNPNLYWYRQAAGRGLQLLFYSVGIGQISSEVPQNLSASRPQDRQFILSSKKLLLSDSGFYLCAWSATNRGNNSPLHFGNGTRLTVT.

V is TRBV5-4 and J is TRBJ1-1; TRBD1 matches 11 bases. J lost 0 bases, V lost 4 bases, and 8 bases had no gene match. CDR3 size: 17 residues. In germline, CDR1 is SGHNT, CDR2 YYREEE (reference sequence). The CDR3 region is CASSNRDRGFMNTEAFF. The CDR3 DNA sequence: TGTGCCAGCAGCAACCGGGACAGGGGGTTCATGAACACTGAAGCTTTCTTT.

The CDR3: CASEGRNRGEQYF. Written as DNA, the CDR3 is TGTGCCAGCGAGGGGCGGAACAGGGGGGAGCAGTACTTC. The J gene is TRBJ2-7, the V gene TRBV5-5; 8 bases fit TRBD1. The CDR3 has 13 amino acids. Germline V gene data show CDR1 as SGHKS and CDR2 as YYEKEE (reference sequence). The J segment lost 7 bases and the V segment lost 7 bases, leaving 10 bases of the junction unmatched.

This CDR3 reads CASSPRTGGAWTGELFF. CDR3 nucleotide sequence: TGTGCCAGCAGCCCGAGGACAGGGGGCGCTTGGACCGGGGAGCTGTTTTTT. The chain links TRBV9 to TRBJ2-2; 11 bases agree with TRBD1. The length of the CDR3 is 17 residues. The germline V gene has CDR1 SGDLS and CDR2 YYNGEE. The V gene end was trimmed by 4 bases and the J gene end by 5 bases; junction bases not matched to a gene: 10.

The rearrangement joins TRBV29-1 to TRBJ2-7; TRBD2 might be the D (6 bases). Per the germline V gene, CDR1 is SQVTM and CDR2 is ANQGSEA. This CDR3 contains 13 residues. Trimming removed 6 bases at V and 4 bases at J, with 16 bases between. This CDR3 is CSVRPGLTYEQYF. The CDR3 DNA is TGCAGCGTACGTCCGGGACTCACATACGAGCAGTACTTC.

This chain joins TRBV5-1 and TRBJ2-1; TRBD2 matches 10 bases. Unmatched junction bases numbered 5, after V lost 5 bases and J lost 3 bases. The CDR3 loop spans 15 amino acids. The germline V gene encodes CDR1 SGHRS and CDR2 YFSETQ. The CDR3 nucleotides are TGCGCCAGCAGAACCGGGACTAGCGTCTACAATGAGCAGTTCTTC. It translates to CASRTGTSVYNEQFF. The full variable domain, rest sourced from reference TRBV5-1 and TRBJ2-1, is KAGVTQTPRYLIKTRGQQVTLSCSPISGHRSVSWYQQTPGQGLQFLFEYFSETQRNKGNFPGRFSGRQFSNSRSEMNVSTLELGDSALYLCASRTGTSVYNEQFFGPGTRLTVL.

The rearrangement joins TRBV6-5 to TRBJ1-1; no definite D call. The germline CDR1 and CDR2 sequences are MNHEY and SVGAGI. The CDR3 has 15 residues. Trimming stripped 1 base from V and 4 bases from J, with 13 bases between. The CDR3 region has the DNA TGTGCCAGCAGTTACTGGGAGGGATCGAGCACTGAAGCTTTCTTT. Residues: CASSYWEGSSTEAFF.

The rearrangement uses TRBV6-5 and TRBJ2-7; 11 nucleotides match TRBD1. With 6 bases clipped from V and 4 bases from J, the junction kept 5 bases outside the gene matches. This CDR3 comprises 14 residues. In germline, CDR1 is MNHEY, CDR2 SVGAGI. CDR3 sequence reads: CASRPGQGVYEQYF. The DNA for the CDR3 is TGTGCCAGCAGGCCGGGACAGGGGGTATACGAGCAGTACTTC.

The rearrangement links TRBV6-5 to TRBJ1-2; 8 nucleotides agree with TRBD1. There are 16 residues in the CDR3. Losses at the gene ends were 0 bases for V and 8 bases for J; bases not matched to a gene: 11. In germline, CDR1 is MNHEY, CDR2 SVGAGI. The CDR3 nucleotides read TGTGCCAGCAGTTACTCGAGAGGGCAGGGGGCGCGAGGCTACACCTTC. Amino acid sequence: CASSYSRGQGARGYTF.

The gene calls are TRBV19 and TRBJ1-6; the D is unclear. The V and J ends lost 4 bases and 6 bases respectively, with 7 bases between them. Germline V lookup: CDR1 LNHDA, CDR2 SQIVND (reference sequence). This CDR3 comprises 13 residues. The DNA of the CDR3 is TGTGCCAGTAGTACCTACCCTAATTCACCCCTCCACTTT. It encodes CASSTYPNSPLHF.

The chain is built from TRBV30 and TRBJ2-3; tentatively, D is TRBD2 (6 bases). CDR3 length equals 15 residues. CDR1 and CDR2 from the germline V gene are GTSNPN and SVGIG (reference sequence). V lost 1 base and J 1 base, leaving 12 bases between the germline ends. As DNA, the CDR3 is TGTGCCTGGAGTGCACCGGGGGAAGGCACAGATACGCAGTATTTT. The encoded protein is CAWSAPGEGTDTQYF.